There are many counts of the clone carrying this T cell receptor (beta chain). Preparing the TCRbeta library involved the use of unique molecular identifiers. TCRdb re-derived calls from the PCR reads in MiXCR, one entry per CDR3 protein. The repertoire holds more than 550,000 distinct CDR3 sequences, with 10% as singletons. This specimen belongs to a study of T-cell reconstitution after alpha-beta-depleted transplantation in children. V lost 5 bases and J lost 7, with 14 bases in between. Germline values: CDR1 MNHEY, CDR2 SMNVEV (reference sequence). The CDR3 has 13 residues. The chain is built from TRBV27 and TRBJ2-5, with D unclear. The specimen comprised PBMCs from the stem cell graft donor, sampled from the stem cell graft. This receptor was obtained from a human donor who donated a stem cell graft to a child with acute myeloid leukemia. In DNA form, the CDR3 reads TGTGCCAGCAGTCAAGTCAGTCCCCGGACCCAGTACTTC. It encodes CASSQVSPRTQYF.